Here is one T cell receptor (beta chain) with its context. The CDR3 runs 15 residues. Trimming stripped 2 bases from V and 4 bases from J, with 13 bases between. Germline lookup yields CDR1 LNHDA and CDR2 SQIVND (reference sequence). This entry comes from a study of cytomegalovirus exposure and HLA in healthy donors. 13 Jbeta primers and 60 Vbeta primers were used for the PCR. TCRdb's table, derived via immunoSEQ multiplex PCR, lists solely in-frame clones and lacks some. The table includes fewer than 200,000 clones, roughly 79% detected once. What was sequenced was PBMCs. The receptor's source is a man aged 30 to 45 in good health and CMV-seronegative. The V call is TRBV19, the J call TRBJ2-3; perhaps TRBD2 as D (5 bases). The CDR3 bases are TGTGCCAGTAGTATACAGGCGGGTGGAGCAGATACGCAGTATTTT. Protein product: CASSIQAGGADTQYF.